This T cell receptor beta chain was recovered during a study of primary melanoma T cells and metastatic recurrence (TCRdb year 2020). About the full investigation: A total of 150 to 200 primary melanomas made up the cohort, all of stage T2 to T4 and more than 1 mm thick. The study examined whether T-cell fraction and T-cell repertoire clonality in primary melanoma tumors predicted patient outcome. The T-cell fraction measured by TCR beta sequencing was weighed against progression-free survival, the clinical outcome chosen for the comparison. Histopathological grading of tumor-infiltrating lymphocytes was compared with the T-cell fraction derived from sequencing. Overall study results and their limits: The tumor T-cell fraction reportedly predicted progression-free survival independently of thickness, ulceration, mitotic rate and age. A T-cell fraction above 20% appeared protective regardless of ulceration status, mitotic rate or nodal disease. An effective T-cell-mediated antitumor response in primary melanoma was framed by the authors only as a suggestion, not a demonstrated mechanism. Reportedly, adding T-cell fraction to tumor thickness improved progression-free survival prediction more than adding any other histopathological variable did.

The library was built by means of the immunoSEQ multiplex PCR assay. Primary melanoma tumor tissue was subjected to high-throughput sequencing of the T-cell receptor beta chain. Processing in the source paper ran as follows. The repertoire analyses covered TCRB CDR3 sharing between samples and the distribution of insertions and deletions. A gradient-boosted model ranked the predictive value of the T-cell fraction against histopathological variables. TCRdb took over this immuneACCESS table, retaining in-frame rearrangements with V and J assigned. Such tables are incomplete; in checked studies, under half of the missing clones stem from an unresolved V gene, and the remainder is unexplained. The V and J calls and the clone size are those of that table, but D and trimming were determined from the DNA. The sample table holds approximately 170 clones, of which about two thirds were seen once. Of the sample, 11% to 15% is held by the ten largest clones.

This clone has more than one count but fewer than ten. Its binding antigen is unknown. Base qualities were left out, and no much larger clone turns up one base away. Patients had primary melanoma that had been surgically resected and was considered potentially curable but at risk of metastatic recurrence. Specimen: melanoma tumor tissue. The receptor was derived from a human donor with melanoma.

The bases read TGTGCCAGCAGCTTAGGGACAGGGGGCCTCAGCTCTGGAAACACCATATATTTT. Its product reads: CASSLGTGGLSSGNTIYF. This receptor chain uses TRBV11-3 and TRBJ1-3, with 11 central nucleotides matching TRBD1. Including the terminal cysteine and phenylalanine, the CDR3 comprises 18 residues. The DNA shown is the 54-base CDR3, in frame from base 1. V loses 1 base at its end and J loses 0 bases; junction bases beyond the gene matches: 5. CDR1 is given as SGHNT and CDR2 as YENEEA, both from the germline V gene.